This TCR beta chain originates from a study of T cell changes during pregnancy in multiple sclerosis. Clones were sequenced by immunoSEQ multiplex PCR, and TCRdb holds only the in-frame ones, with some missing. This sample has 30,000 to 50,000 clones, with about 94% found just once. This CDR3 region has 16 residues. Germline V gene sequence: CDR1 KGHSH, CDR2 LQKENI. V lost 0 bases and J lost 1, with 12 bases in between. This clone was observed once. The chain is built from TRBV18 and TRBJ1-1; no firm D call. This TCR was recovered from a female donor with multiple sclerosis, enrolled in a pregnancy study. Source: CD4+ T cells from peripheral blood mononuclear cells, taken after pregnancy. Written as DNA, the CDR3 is TGTGCCAGCTCACCACCGTTGGGAAGCGGGAACACTGAAGCTTTCTTT. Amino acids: CASSPPLGSGNTEAFF.